The rows below give T cell receptor beta chains drawn from one sample of a study of blood T cell repertoires in COVID-19. The assay was immunoSEQ multiplex PCR, and TCRdb's table has in-frame clones only and misses some. The sample includes 270,000 or so clones, 82% of them seen just once. The sample comprised peripheral blood. Receptors were obtained from a woman between 18 and 29 years old with acute or convalescent COVID-19. Each CDR3 is given with its conserved first and last residue. D genes are given only for firm matches. Clone size is stated in some rows and not others, as once, few, many or a class when expanded.

j_call	v_call	clone_size	d_call	cdr3_aa	cdr3_nt
TRBJ2-7	TRBV9	.	.	CASSVGLGQKNYEQYF	TGTGCCAGCAGCGTAGGCCTAGGCCAGAAGAACTACGAGCAGTACTTC
TRBJ1-2	TRBV12-3/TRBV12-4	few	.	CASSSNYGYTF	TGTGCCAGCAGCTCCAACTATGGCTACACCTTC
TRBJ2-2	TRBV5-1	.	.	CASSLILGTTNTGELFF	TGCGCCAGCAGCTTGATTCTGGGCACCACGAACACCGGGGAGCTGTTTTTT
TRBJ1-1	TRBV27	.	.	CASREGGWTEAFF	TGTGCCAGCAGGGAGGGGGGGTGGACTGAAGCTTTCTTT
TRBJ1-1	TRBV9	.	TRBD1	CASSGGGQGRPEAFF	TGTGCCAGCAGCGGTGGGGGACAGGGCCGCCCTGAAGCTTTCTTT
TRBJ2-2	TRBV10-3	.	.	CAIMGQGQDTGELFF	TGTGCCATCATGGGCCAAGGTCAAGACACCGGGGAGCTGTTTTTT
TRBJ2-1	TRBV30	once	TRBD2	CAWSGGGRRGLYNEQFF	TGTGCCTGGAGTGGGGGCGGGAGGAGGGGATTATACAATGAGCAGTTCTTC
TRBJ2-3	TRBV10-3	.	.	CAAAGQGTDTQYF	TGTGCCGCAGCGGGACAGGGCACAGATACGCAGTATTTT
TRBJ1-1	TRBV4-3	few	.	CASSQDTLGRGAFF	TGCGCCAGCAGCCAAGATACTCTTGGCAGGGGAGCTTTCTTT
TRBJ1-3	TRBV10-3	.	.	CAIRTGGPGGTGNTIYF	TGTGCCATCAGAACGGGCGGTCCGGGAGGGACTGGAAACACCATATATTTT
TRBJ2-1	TRBV10-1	.	TRBD2	CASRSGSNNEQFF	TGCGCCAGCAGAAGCGGGAGCAACAATGAGCAGTTCTTC
TRBJ2-5	TRBV29-1	.	.	CSVAQETQYF	TGCAGCGTTGCACAAGAGACCCAGTACTTC
TRBJ2-3	TRBV6-4	.	.	CASSFVGGADTQYF	TGTGCCAGCAGTTTTGTCGGGGGAGCAGATACGCAGTATTTT